This record looks at one T cell receptor beta chain sequence and its context. The antigen is undetermined. Clones were sequenced by immunoSEQ multiplex PCR, and TCRdb holds only the in-frame ones, with some missing. The data contain 110,000 to 150,000 clones, around 89% of them seen just once; the ten biggest clones take up about 3%. The sample originates from a study of T cell responses to AZD1222 COVID-19 vaccine. General study findings and limits: Spike-specific TCR depth and breadth grew after two AZD1222 doses. Donors were chiefly white British, with a greater number of females, and clonal diversity was perhaps underestimated.

Here the sequenced sample was peripheral blood, taken on day 0 of AZD1222 vaccination. This clonotype was obtained from an adult in good health.

In DNA, the CDR3 is TGTGCCAGCAGCCAAGCCCATCAGCCCCAGCATTTT. Protein product: CASSQAHQPQHF. The chain uses TRBV7-8 and TRBJ1-5; D unresolved. The CDR3 spans 12 residues. The V end lost 5 bases, the J end lost 5 bases, and 7 bases lay between the germline ends. Germline assignment: CDR1 SGHVS and CDR2 FQNEAQ.